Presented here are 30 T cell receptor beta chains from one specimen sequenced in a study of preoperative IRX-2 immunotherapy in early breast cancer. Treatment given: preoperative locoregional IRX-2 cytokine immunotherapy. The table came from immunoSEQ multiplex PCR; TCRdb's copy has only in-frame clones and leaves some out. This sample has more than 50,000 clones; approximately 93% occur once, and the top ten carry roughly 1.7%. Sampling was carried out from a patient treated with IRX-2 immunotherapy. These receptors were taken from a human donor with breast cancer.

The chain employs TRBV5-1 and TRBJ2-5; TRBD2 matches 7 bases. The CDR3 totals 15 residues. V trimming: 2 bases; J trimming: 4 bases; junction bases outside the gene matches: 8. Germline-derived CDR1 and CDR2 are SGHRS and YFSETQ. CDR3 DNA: TGCGCCAGCAGCTTCCTAGCGGAGGGCGTAGAGACCCAGTACTTC. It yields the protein CASSFLAEGVETQYF.

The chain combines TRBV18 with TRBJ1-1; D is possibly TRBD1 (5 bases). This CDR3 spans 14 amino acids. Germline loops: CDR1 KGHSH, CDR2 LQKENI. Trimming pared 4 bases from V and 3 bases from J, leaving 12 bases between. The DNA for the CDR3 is TGTGCCAGCTCACGGGGAGGGGAGGACACTGAAGCTTTCTTT. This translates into CASSRGGEDTEAFF.

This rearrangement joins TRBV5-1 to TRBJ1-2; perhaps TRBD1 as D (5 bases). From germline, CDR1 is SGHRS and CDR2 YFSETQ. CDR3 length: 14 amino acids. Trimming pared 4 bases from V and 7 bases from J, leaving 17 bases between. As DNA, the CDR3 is TGCGCCAGCAGCCCTAGACAGATCTCGTCTGGCTACACCTTC. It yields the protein CASSPRQISSGYTF.

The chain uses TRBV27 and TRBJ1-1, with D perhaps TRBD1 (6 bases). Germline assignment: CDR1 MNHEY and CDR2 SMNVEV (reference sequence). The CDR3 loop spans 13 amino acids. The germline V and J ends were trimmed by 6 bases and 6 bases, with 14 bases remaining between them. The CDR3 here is CASREGGIAEAFF. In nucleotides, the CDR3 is TGTGCCAGCAGGGAAGGGGGTATCGCTGAAGCTTTCTTT.

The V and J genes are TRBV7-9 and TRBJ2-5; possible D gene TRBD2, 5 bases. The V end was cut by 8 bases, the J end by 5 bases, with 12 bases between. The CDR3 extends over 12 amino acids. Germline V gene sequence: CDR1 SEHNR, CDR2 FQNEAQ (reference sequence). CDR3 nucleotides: TGTGCCAGCCTAACACTAGGGGAGACCCAGTACTTC. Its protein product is CASLTLGETQYF.

CDR3 region: CASSPGDRPSPFF. CDR3 nucleotide sequence: TGCGCCAGCAGCCCTGGGGACCGTCCTTCGCCGTTTTTT. V is TRBV5-1 and J is TRBJ2-2; TRBD1 or TRBD2 may be the D gene (5 bases each). V lost 4 bases, J lost 16 bases, and 20 bases lay in between. This CDR3 spans 13 amino acids. Germline CDR1 SGHRS, CDR2 YFSETQ.

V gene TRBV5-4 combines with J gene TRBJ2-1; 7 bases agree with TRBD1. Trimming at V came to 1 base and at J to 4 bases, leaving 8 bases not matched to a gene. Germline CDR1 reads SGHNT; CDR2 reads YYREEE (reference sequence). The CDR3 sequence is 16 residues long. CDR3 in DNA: TGTGCCAGCAGCTTGCTGCTTGGGACAGCTTACAATGAGCAGTTCTTC. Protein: CASSLLLGTAYNEQFF.

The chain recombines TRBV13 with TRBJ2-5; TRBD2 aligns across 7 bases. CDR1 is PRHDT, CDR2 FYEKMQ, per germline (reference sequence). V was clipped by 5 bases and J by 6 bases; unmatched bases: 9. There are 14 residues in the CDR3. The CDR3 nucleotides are TGTGCCAGCAGCCCCCGGTTGGGGGGGAAGACCCAGTACTTC. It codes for CASSPRLGGKTQYF.

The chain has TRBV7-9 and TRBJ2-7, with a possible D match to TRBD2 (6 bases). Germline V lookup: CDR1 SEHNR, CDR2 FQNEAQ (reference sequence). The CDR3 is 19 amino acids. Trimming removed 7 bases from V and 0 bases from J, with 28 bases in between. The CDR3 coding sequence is TGTGCCAGCACCACAGACTTCCGGGGGTCAGCGAGATCCTCCTACGAGCAGTACTTC. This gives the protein CASTTDFRGSARSSYEQYF. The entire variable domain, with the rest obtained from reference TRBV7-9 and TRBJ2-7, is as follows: DTGVSQNPRHKITKRGQNVTFRCDPISEHNRLYWYRQTLGQGPEFLTYFQNEAQLEKSRLLSDRFSAERPKGSFSTLEIQRTEQGDSAMYLCASTTDFRGSARSSYEQYFGPGTRLTVT.

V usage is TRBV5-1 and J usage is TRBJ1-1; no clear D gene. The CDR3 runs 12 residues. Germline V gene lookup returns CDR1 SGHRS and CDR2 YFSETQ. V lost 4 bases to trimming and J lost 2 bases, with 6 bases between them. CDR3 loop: CASSRDNTEAFF. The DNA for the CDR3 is TGCGCCAGCAGCCGGGATAACACTGAAGCTTTCTTT.

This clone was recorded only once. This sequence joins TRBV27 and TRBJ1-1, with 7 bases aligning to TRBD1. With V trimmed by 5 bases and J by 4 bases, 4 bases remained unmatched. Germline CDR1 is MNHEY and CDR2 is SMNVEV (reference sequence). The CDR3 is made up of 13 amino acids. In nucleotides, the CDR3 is TGTGCCAGCAGTATAGACAGGGCCACTGAAGCTTTCTTT. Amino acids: CASSIDRATEAFF.

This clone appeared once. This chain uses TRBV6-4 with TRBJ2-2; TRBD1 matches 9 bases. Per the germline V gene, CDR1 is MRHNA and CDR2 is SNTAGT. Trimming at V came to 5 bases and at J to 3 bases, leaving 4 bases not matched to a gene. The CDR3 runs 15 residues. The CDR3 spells CASSTTGGYTGELFF. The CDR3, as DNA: TGTGCCAGCAGTACGACAGGGGGTTACACCGGGGAGCTGTTTTTT.

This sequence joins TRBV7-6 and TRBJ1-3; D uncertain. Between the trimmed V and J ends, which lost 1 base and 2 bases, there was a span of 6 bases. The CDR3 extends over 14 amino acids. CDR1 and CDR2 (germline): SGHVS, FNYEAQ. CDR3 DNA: TGTGCCAGCAGCTTAGATGGGACTGGAAACACCATATATTTT. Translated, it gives CASSLDGTGNTIYF.

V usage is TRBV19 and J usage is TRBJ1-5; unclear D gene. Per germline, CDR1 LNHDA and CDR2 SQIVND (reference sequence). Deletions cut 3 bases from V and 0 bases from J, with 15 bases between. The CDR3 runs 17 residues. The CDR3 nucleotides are TGTGCCAGTAGTATTTCGTCACAGTTCTATAGCAATCAGCCCCAGCATTTT. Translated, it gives CASSISSQFYSNQPQHF.

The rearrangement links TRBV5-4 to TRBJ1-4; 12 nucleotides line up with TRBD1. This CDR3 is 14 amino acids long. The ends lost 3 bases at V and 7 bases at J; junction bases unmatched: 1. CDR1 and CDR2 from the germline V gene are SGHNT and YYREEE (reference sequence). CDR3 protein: CASSWDRGLEKLFF. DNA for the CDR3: TGTGCCAGCAGCTGGGACAGGGGGCTTGAAAAACTGTTTTTT.

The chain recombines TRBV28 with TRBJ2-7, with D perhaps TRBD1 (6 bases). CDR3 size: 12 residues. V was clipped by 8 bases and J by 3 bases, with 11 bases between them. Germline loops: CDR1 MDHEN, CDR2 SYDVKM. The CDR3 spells CASLAGDYEQYF. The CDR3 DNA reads TGTGCCAGCCTGGCAGGGGACTACGAGCAGTACTTC.

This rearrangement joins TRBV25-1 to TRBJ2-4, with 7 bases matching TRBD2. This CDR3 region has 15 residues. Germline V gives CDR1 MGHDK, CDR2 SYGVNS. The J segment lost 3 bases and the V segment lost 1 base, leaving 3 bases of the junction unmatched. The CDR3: CASSEFRGDKNIQYF. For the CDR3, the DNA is TGTGCCAGCAGTGAATTTCGGGGGGACAAAAACATTCAGTACTTC.

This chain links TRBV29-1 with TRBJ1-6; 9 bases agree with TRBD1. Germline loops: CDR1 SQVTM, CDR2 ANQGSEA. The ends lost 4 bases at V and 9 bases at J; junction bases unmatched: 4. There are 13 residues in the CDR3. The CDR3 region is CSVGQGVGSPLHF. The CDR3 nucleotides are TGCAGCGTTGGACAGGGGGTGGGTTCACCCCTCCACTTT.

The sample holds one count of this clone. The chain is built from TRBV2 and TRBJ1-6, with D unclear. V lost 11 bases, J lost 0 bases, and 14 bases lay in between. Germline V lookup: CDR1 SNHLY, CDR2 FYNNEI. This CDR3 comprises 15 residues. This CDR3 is CAAKGRSSYNSPLHF. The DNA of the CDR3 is TGTGCCGCAAAAGGGAGGAGCTCCTATAATTCACCCCTCCACTTT.

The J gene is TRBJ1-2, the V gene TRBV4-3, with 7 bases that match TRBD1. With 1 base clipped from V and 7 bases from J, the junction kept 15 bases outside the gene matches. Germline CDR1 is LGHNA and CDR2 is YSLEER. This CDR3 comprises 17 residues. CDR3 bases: TGCGCCAGCAGCCAAGTCCCCGGGACAGCAGGAATTTTTGGCTACACCTTC. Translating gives CASSQVPGTAGIFGYTF.

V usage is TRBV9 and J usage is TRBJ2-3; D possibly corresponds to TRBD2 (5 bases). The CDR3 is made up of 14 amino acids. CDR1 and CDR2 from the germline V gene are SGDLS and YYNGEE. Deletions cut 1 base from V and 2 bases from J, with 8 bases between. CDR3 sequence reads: CASSVRGSTDTQYF. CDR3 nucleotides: TGTGCCAGCAGCGTAAGAGGGTCCACAGATACGCAGTATTTT.

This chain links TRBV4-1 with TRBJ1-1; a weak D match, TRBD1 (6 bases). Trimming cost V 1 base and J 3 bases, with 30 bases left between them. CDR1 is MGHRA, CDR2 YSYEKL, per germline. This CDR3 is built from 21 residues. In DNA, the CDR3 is TGCGCCAGCAGCCAAGGCCGGTTCATTACAGGGAGGACTGGGGAGGACACTGAAGCTTTCTTT. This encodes CASSQGRFITGRTGEDTEAFF.

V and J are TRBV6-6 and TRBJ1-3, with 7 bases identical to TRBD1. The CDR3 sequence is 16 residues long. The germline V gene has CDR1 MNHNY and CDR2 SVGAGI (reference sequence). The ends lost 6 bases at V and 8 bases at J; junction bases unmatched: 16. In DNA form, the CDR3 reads TGTGCCAGCAGCTCTATTCAGGGGGGAAGAGGACACACCATATATTTT. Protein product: CASSSIQGGRGHTIYF.

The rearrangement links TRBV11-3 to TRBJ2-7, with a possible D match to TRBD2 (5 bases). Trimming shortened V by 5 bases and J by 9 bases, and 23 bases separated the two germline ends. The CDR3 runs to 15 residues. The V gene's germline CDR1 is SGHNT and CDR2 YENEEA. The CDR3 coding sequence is TGTGCCAGCAGCCTAAGAGGGTGGGGTACGGACGGGCAGTACTTC. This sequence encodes CASSLRGWGTDGQYF. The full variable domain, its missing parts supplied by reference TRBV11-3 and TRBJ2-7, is EAGVVQSPRYKIIEKKQPVAFWCNPISGHNTLYWYLQNLGQGPELLIRYENEEAVDDSQLPKDRFSAERLKGVDSTLKIQPAELGDSAVYLCASSLRGWGTDGQYFGPGTRLTVT.

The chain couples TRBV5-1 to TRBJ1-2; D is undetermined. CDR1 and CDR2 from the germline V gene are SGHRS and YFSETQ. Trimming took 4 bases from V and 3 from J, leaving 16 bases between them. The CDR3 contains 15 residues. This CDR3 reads CASSPPGGSDYGYTF. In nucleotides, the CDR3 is TGCGCCAGCAGCCCCCCGGGAGGGAGTGACTATGGCTACACCTTC.

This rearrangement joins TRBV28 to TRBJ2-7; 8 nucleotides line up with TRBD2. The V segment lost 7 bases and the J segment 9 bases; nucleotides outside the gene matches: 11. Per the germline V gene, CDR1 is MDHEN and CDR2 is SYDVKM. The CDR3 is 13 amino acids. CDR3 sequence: CASTAGGPLVQYF. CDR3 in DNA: TGTGCCAGCACCGCGGGGGGACCCCTGGTGCAGTACTTC.

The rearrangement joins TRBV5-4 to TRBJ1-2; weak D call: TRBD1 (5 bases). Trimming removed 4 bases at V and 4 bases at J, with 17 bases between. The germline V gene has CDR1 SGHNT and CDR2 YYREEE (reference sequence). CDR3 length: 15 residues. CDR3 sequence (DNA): TGTGCCAGCAGCCCGGGACGGGGCCCCCTCTATGGCTACACCTTC. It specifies CASSPGRGPLYGYTF.

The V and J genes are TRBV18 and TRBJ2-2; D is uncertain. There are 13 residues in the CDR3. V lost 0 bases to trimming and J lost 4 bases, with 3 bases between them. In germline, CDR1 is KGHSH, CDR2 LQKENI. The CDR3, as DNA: TGTGCCAGCTCACCACCCCCCACCGGGGAGCTGTTTTTT. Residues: CASSPPPTGELFF.

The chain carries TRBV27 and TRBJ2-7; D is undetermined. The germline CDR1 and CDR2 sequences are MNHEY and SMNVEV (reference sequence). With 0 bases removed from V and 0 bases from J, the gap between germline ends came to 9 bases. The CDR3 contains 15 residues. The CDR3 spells CASSLSATFSYEQYF. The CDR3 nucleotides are TGTGCCAGCAGTTTATCGGCCACTTTCTCCTACGAGCAGTACTTC.

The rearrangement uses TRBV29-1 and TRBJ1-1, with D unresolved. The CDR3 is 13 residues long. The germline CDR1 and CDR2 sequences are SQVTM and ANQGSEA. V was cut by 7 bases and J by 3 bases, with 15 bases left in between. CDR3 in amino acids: CSAEVSRDTEAFF. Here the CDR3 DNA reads TGCAGCGCAGAGGTATCAAGGGACACTGAAGCTTTCTTT.